The 25 T cell receptor beta chains given below trace back to one sample, sequenced in a study of T cells in Graves' hyperthyroidism and ophthalmopathy. RNA transcripts provided the source from which TCR beta CDR3 regions were amplified. Researchers ran a first-round RT-PCR on the TCR CDR3 using the HTBI primer set. TCRdb re-analysed the multiplex PCR reads in MiXCR, keeping a single row per CDR3 protein. The table records 600,000 to 750,000 distinct CDR3 sequences, roughly 17% of them present only once. Material: blood. The receptors were gathered from a man aged 50 to 59 with Graves' hyperthyroidism.

At least ten counts were recorded for this clonotype. The CDR3 loop reads CASSPGQWSNQPQHF. The CDR3 bases are TGTGCCAGCTCACCGGGACAATGGAGCAATCAGCCCCAGCATTTT. The gene calls are TRBV18 and TRBJ1-5, with a weak D call TRBD1 (6 bases). Trimming shortened V by 3 bases and J by 1 base, and 10 bases separated the two germline ends. Germline CDR1 and CDR2: KGHSH and LQKENI. The CDR3 has 15 residues.

This clonotype was counted many times. The genes are TRBV6-2 or TRBV6-3 and TRBJ2-7; 7 positions match TRBD1. The length of the CDR3 is 13 residues. Unmatched junction bases numbered 4, after V lost 2 bases and J lost 6 bases. The germline gives CDR1 MNHEY, CDR2 SVGEGT. The chain's CDR3 is CASSYGDRSEQYF. The CDR3 bases are TGTGCCAGCAGTTACGGGGACAGAAGCGAGCAGTACTTC.

In this sample, this clonotype turned up many times. In DNA, the CDR3 is TGTGCCAGCACCACACCGACAGGACCCTACGAGCAGTACTTC. Protein product: CASTTPTGPYEQYF. The genes are TRBV28 and TRBJ2-7; maybe TRBD1 (6 bases). The CDR3 spans 14 residues. Trimming cost V 7 bases and J 2 bases, with 15 bases left between them. Germline loops: CDR1 MDHEN, CDR2 SYDVKM.

In its sample, this clonotype was seen a few times. The rearrangement uses TRBV18 and TRBJ2-1; 10 bases align to TRBD2. The J segment lost 3 bases and the V segment lost 3 bases, leaving 14 bases of the junction unmatched. This CDR3 spans 19 amino acids. Looked up from germline, CDR1 is KGHSH and CDR2 is LQKENI. CDR3 bases: TGTGCCAGCTCACCGATCGGGACTAGCGTCGTTAGTGTCTACAATGAGCAGTTCTTC. It yields the protein CASSPIGTSVVSVYNEQFF. Filled out from reference TRBV18 and TRBJ2-1, the complete variable domain reads NAGVMQNPRHLVRRRGQEARLRCSPMKGHSHVYWYRQLPEEGLKFMVYLQKENIIDESGMPKERFSAEFPKEGPSILRIQQVVRGDSAAYFCASSPIGTSVVSVYNEQFFGPGTRLTVL.

The table lists this clonotype with a count of one. V is TRBV19 and J is TRBJ1-5; 9 bases align to TRBD1. This CDR3 has 16 amino acids. CDR1 is LNHDA, CDR2 SQIVND, per germline (reference sequence). The junction had 11 bases not matched to a gene; V was cut back by 5 bases and J by 6 bases. The CDR3 nucleotides read TGTGCCAGTAGTGTACGGATAACAGGGGGCGTTCAGCCCCAGCATTTT. Protein sequence: CASSVRITGGVQPQHF.

V gene TRBV12-3 or TRBV12-4 combines with J gene TRBJ2-7; TRBD2 is a possible D gene (7 bases). Trimming took off 6 bases at V and 2 bases at J, with 17 bases between the two ends. The CDR3 length is 15 residues. The CDR3 DNA follows: TGTGCCAGCAGGCCAGAGGGAGGGGGGGCCTACGAGCAGTACTTC. Its protein product is CASRPEGGGAYEQYF.

There are a few counts of this clonotype. The V and J genes are TRBV9 and TRBJ2-7, with 8 bases lining up with TRBD2. Losses at the gene ends were 0 bases for V and 2 bases for J; bases not matched to a gene: 4. In germline, CDR1 is SGDLS, CDR2 YYNGEE. The CDR3 totals 15 residues. In DNA form, the CDR3 reads TGTGCCAGCAGCGTAGATAGCGGGACCACCTACGAGCAGTACTTC. Its translation: CASSVDSGTTYEQYF.

The table lists this clonotype with many counts. The chain employs TRBV11-2 and TRBJ1-2; D is ambiguous. With 3 bases removed from V and 8 bases from J, the gap between germline ends came to 7 bases. The length of the CDR3 is 11 residues. Germline V lookup: CDR1 SGHAT, CDR2 FQNNGV. In nucleotides, the CDR3 is TGTGCCAGCAGCTTGACGGACGGCTACACCTTC. Its translation: CASSLTDGYTF.

This clonotype was counted at least ten times. The rearrangement links TRBV6-9 to TRBJ2-2, with D unresolved. The germline CDR1 and CDR2 sequences are MNHGY and SVAAGI. The CDR3 has 15 amino acids. V lost 3 bases to trimming and J lost 7 bases, with 15 bases between them. Here the CDR3 DNA reads TGTGCCAGCAGTTACTCGAATAGTGGGATCGGGGAGCTGTTTTTT. The encoded protein is CASSYSNSGIGELFF.

V and J are TRBV12-3 or TRBV12-4 and TRBJ1-3; D uncertain. This CDR3 has 14 residues. V was trimmed by 1 base and J by 3 bases, leaving 7 bases between them. Here the CDR3 DNA reads TGTGCCAGCAGTTTAGGGACGTATGGAAACACCATATATTTT. It specifies CASSLGTYGNTIYF.

Turning to this clonotype: A clone one base away is much larger, so this may be a read error. The CDR3 sequence: CSARPRSLAGVLRTDAQYF. Here the CDR3 DNA reads TGCAGTGCTAGACCTAGGTCCCTAGCGGGAGTTTTGCGGACAGATGCGCAGTATTTT. The chain joins TRBV20-1 to TRBJ2-3; TRBD2 agrees at 10 bases. The CDR3 consists of 19 residues. Germline CDR1 DFQATT, CDR2 SNEGSKA (reference sequence).

In this sample, this clonotype turned up many times. This sequence joins TRBV28 and TRBJ2-3, with D uncertain. Trimming shortened V by 3 bases and J by 10 bases, and 14 bases separated the two germline ends. The V gene's germline CDR1 is MDHEN and CDR2 SYDVKM. This CDR3 contains 13 residues. The CDR3 DNA reads as TGTGCCAGCAGTTTGCCCAAGCAAGTTGCGCAGTATTTT. Protein: CASSLPKQVAQYF.

This clonotype was detected many times. This chain joins TRBV2 and TRBJ2-5; 7 bases map to TRBD1. Germline CDR1 reads SNHLY; CDR2 reads FYNNEI. This CDR3 contains 13 residues. J was trimmed by 1 base and V by 7 bases; bases with no gene match: 3. The CDR3 DNA is TGTGCCAGCATAGGACAGGTCCAAGAGACCCAGTACTTC. It yields the protein CASIGQVQETQYF.

This clonotype was seen more than once but under ten times. The rearrangement joins TRBV30 to TRBJ1-4, with D tentatively TRBD1 (6 bases). The CDR3 contains 15 residues. V was shortened by 2 bases and J by 3 bases, with 13 bases between the two germline ends. Per germline, CDR1 GTSNPN and CDR2 SVGIG (reference sequence). CDR3 protein: CAWSQQGGANEKLFF. CDR3 sequence (DNA): TGTGCCTGGAGTCAGCAAGGGGGGGCTAATGAAAAACTGTTTTTT.

Here the CDR3 reads CASGGLAGDEQYF. CDR3 nucleotide sequence: TGCGCCAGCGGCGGACTAGCGGGAGACGAGCAGTACTTC. The chain couples TRBV10-1 to TRBJ2-7; 13 bases map to TRBD2. V dropped 8 bases and J dropped 5; count of bases not matched to a gene: 3. Germline V lookup: CDR1 WNHNN, CDR2 SYGVQD (reference sequence). This CDR3 is built from 13 residues.

This clonotype was seen many times. The chain is built from TRBV11-2 and TRBJ2-7; D is unclear. The CDR3 has 15 residues. CDR1 is SGHAT and CDR2 is FQNNGV in the germline V gene. V was pared by 6 bases and J by 0 bases, with 15 bases between. CDR3 amino acids: CASREEWGDSYEQYF. The CDR3 bases are TGTGCCAGCAGGGAAGAGTGGGGTGACTCCTACGAGCAGTACTTC.

With regard to this clonotype: This may stem from a read error, because a much larger clone lies one nucleotide away. This chain connects TRBV12-3 or TRBV12-4 to TRBJ2-1, with 9 bases identical to TRBD2. This CDR3 is built from 13 residues. This CDR3 is CATLGLAGNAQFF. The DNA of the CDR3 is TGTGCCACCTTGGGACTAGCCGGCAATGCGCAGTTCTTC.

This clonotype was seen repeatedly, ten times or more. V and J are TRBV7-2 and TRBJ1-1; TRBD1 matches 7 bases. CDR3 size: 13 residues. The V gene's germline CDR1 is SGHTA and CDR2 FQGNSA. The V and J ends lost 1 base and 12 bases, in that order; junction bases with no gene match: 8. The CDR3 protein is CASSLGQGYITFF. In nucleotides, the CDR3 is TGTGCCAGCAGCTTAGGACAGGGTTACATAACTTTCTTT.

The V gene is TRBV5-4, the J gene TRBJ1-1; possible D gene TRBD1, 5 bases. The CDR3 runs 15 residues. The V and J ends lost 2 bases and 3 bases respectively, with 14 bases between them. Germline V CDR1 and CDR2: SGHNT, YYREEE (reference sequence). CDR3 bases: TGTGCCAGCAGCTTACAAAGGGACTCTTACACTGAAGCTTTCTTT. This codes for CASSLQRDSYTEAFF.

This clonotype has ten or more counts. V and J are TRBV27 and TRBJ2-1, with a weak D call TRBD1 (5 bases). The germline V and J ends were trimmed by 5 bases and 2 bases, with 16 bases remaining between them. The germline V gene encodes CDR1 MNHEY and CDR2 SMNVEV (reference sequence). This CDR3 comprises 16 residues. The CDR3, as DNA: TGTGCCAGCAGTAGGACGACAGCAATCACCTACAATGAGCAGTTCTTC. Encoded protein: CASSRTTAITYNEQFF.

This clonotype has ten or more counts. The chain is built from TRBV7-9 and TRBJ2-5; 7 bases are a match to TRBD2. The V segment lost 5 bases and the J segment 1 base; nucleotides outside the gene matches: 4. The CDR3 is made up of 14 amino acids. Germline loops: CDR1 SEHNR, CDR2 FQNEAQ (reference sequence). CDR3 residues: CASSQGLFQETQYF. CDR3 in DNA: TGTGCCAGCAGCCAGGGACTATTCCAAGAGACCCAGTACTTC.

This clonotype was counted at least ten times. The rearrangement links TRBV12-3 or TRBV12-4 to TRBJ1-1; possible D gene TRBD1, 6 bases. With 5 bases removed from V and 4 bases from J, the gap between germline ends came to 14 bases. This CDR3 is 14 amino acids long. The CDR3 DNA reads as TGTGCCAGCAGTCAGGGGTCCCTGGCCACTGAAGCTTTCTTT. Translation: CASSQGSLATEAFF.

This clonotype was counted ten times or more. The rearrangement links TRBV30 to TRBJ2-7; TRBD1 is a possible D gene (6 bases). Germline V lookup: CDR1 GTSNPN, CDR2 SVGIG (reference sequence). The CDR3 runs 13 residues. V was shortened by 4 bases and J by 2 bases, with 12 bases between the two germline ends. CDR3 in amino acids: CAWTMDSAYEQYF. The CDR3 region has the DNA TGTGCCTGGACTATGGACAGCGCCTACGAGCAGTACTTC.

This clonotype appeared many times. The chain employs TRBV11-2 and TRBJ2-7; 10 nucleotides match TRBD1. The CDR3 is 15 amino acids. Germline lookup yields CDR1 SGHAT and CDR2 FQNNGV. Trimming took 5 bases from V and 0 from J; bases not matched to a gene: 4. Here the CDR3 DNA reads TGTGCCAGCAGCCAGAGGGACAGGGGCTCCTACGAGCAGTACTTC. It encodes CASSQRDRGSYEQYF.

V gene TRBV2 combines with J gene TRBJ1-5, with TRBD1 identical over 7 bases. The CDR3 is 12 amino acids. The J segment lost 9 bases and the V segment lost 6 bases, leaving 5 bases of the junction unmatched. CDR1 and CDR2 (germline): SNHLY, FYNNEI. In DNA form, the CDR3 reads TGTGCCAGCAGCTTCCGGGACAGGCCCCAGCATTTT. The encoded protein is CASSFRDRPQHF.